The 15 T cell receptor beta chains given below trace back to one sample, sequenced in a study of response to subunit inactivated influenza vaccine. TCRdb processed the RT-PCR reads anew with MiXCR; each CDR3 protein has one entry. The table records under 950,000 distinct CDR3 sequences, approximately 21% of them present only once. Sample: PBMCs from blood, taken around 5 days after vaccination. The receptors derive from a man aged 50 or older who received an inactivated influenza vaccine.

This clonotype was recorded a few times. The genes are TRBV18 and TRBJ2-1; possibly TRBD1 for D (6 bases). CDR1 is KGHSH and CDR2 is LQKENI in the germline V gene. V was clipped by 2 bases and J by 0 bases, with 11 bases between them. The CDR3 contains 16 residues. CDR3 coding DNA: TGTGCCAGCTCACCATTAAAGGGGGTCTCCTACAATGAGCAGTTCTTC. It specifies CASSPLKGVSYNEQFF.

The CDR3 reads CASRTGLNEQFF. The CDR3 DNA reads TGTGCCAGCAGGACAGGGCTCAATGAGCAGTTCTTC. The chain combines TRBV6-6 with TRBJ2-1; 7 bases fit TRBD1. The germline V gene encodes CDR1 MNHNY and CDR2 SVGAGI (reference sequence). With V trimmed by 6 bases and J by 6 bases, 2 bases remained unmatched. This CDR3 has 12 residues.

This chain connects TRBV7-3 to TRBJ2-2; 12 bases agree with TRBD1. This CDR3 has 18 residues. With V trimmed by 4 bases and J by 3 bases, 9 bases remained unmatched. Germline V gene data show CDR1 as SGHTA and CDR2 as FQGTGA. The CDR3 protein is CASSSGTGGVRHTGELFF. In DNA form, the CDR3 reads TGTGCCAGCAGCTCCGGGACAGGGGGCGTTCGGCACACCGGGGAGCTGTTTTTT. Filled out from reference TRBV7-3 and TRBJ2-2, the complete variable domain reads GAGVSQTPSNKVTEKGKYVELRCDPISGHTALYWYRQSLGQGPEFLIYFQGTGAADDSGLPNDRFFAVRPEGSVSTLKIQRTERGDSAVYLCASSSGTGGVRHTGELFFGEGSRLTVL.

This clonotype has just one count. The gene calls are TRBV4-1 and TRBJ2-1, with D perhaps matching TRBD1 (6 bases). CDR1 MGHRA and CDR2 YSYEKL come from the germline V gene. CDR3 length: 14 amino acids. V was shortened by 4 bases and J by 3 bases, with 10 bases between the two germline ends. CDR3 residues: CASSPVGGYNEQFF. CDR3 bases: TGCGCCAGCAGCCCCGTAGGGGGCTACAATGAGCAGTTCTTC.

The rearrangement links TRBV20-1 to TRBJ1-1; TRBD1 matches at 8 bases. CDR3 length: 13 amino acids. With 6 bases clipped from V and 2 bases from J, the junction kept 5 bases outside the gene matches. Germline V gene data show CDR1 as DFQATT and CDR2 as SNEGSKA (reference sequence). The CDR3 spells CSAAGGVNTEAFF. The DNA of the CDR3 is TGCAGTGCCGCAGGGGGCGTAAACACTGAAGCTTTCTTT.

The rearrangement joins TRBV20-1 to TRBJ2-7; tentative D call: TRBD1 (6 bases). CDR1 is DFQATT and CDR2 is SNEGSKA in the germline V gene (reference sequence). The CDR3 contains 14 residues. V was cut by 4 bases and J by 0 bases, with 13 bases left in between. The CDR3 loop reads CSATPGQRSYEQYF. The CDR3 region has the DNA TGCAGTGCTACGCCAGGACAGCGCTCCTACGAGCAGTACTTC.

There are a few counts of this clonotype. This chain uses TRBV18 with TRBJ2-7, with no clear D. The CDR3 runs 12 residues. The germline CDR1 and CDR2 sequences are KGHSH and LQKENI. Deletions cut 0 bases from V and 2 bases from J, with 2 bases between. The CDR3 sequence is CASSPPTYEQYF. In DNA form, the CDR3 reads TGTGCCAGCTCACCACCGACCTACGAGCAGTACTTC.

In DNA, the CDR3 is TGTGCCAGCAGCCCGGGGACGCACACCGGGGAGCTGTTTTTT. It specifies CASSPGTHTGELFF. This chain links TRBV7-2 with TRBJ2-2; D assignment may be TRBD1 or TRBD2 (5 bases each). Germline V lookup: CDR1 SGHTA, CDR2 FQGNSA. The V and J ends lost 5 bases and 3 bases respectively, with 10 bases between them. The CDR3 totals 14 residues.

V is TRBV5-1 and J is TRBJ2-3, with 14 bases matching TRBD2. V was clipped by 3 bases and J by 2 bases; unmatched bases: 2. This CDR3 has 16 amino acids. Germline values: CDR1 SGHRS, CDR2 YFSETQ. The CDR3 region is CASSWTSGGTTDTQYF. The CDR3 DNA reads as TGCGCCAGCAGCTGGACTAGCGGGGGGACCACAGATACGCAGTATTTT.

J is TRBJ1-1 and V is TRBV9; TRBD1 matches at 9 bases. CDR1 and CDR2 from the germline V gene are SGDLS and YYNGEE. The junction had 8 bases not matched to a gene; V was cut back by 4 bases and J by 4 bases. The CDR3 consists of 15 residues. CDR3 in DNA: TGTGCCAGCAGCCCGAGACAGGGGGACGGCACTGAAGCTTTCTTT. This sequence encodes CASSPRQGDGTEAFF.

CDR3 sequence: CASSLNLGTGGLGAFF. In DNA form, the CDR3 reads TGCGCCAGCAGCCTCAATCTAGGGACAGGGGGCTTAGGAGCTTTCTTT. V and J are TRBV4-3 and TRBJ1-1, with 12 positions matching TRBD1. This CDR3 contains 16 residues. The V gene end was trimmed by 4 bases and the J gene end by 10 bases; junction bases not matched to a gene: 13. CDR1 and CDR2 from the germline V gene are LGHNA and YSLEER.

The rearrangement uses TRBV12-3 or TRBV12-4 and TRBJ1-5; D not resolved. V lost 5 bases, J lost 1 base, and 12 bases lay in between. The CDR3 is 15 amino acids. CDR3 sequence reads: CASSPWATSNQPQHF. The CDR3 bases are TGTGCCAGCAGTCCATGGGCAACCAGCAATCAGCCCCAGCATTTT.

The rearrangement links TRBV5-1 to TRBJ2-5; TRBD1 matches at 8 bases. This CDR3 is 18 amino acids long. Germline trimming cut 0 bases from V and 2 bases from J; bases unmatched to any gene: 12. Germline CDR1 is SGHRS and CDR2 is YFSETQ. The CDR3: CASSLALGAGGWQETQYF. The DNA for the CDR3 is TGCGCCAGCAGCTTGGCCCTAGGAGCAGGGGGCTGGCAAGAGACCCAGTACTTC.

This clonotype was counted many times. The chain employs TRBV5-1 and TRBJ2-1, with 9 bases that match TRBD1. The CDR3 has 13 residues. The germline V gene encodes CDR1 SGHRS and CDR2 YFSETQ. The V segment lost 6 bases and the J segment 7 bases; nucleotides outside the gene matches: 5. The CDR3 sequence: CASTDRGGNEQFF. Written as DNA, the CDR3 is TGCGCCAGCACGGACAGGGGAGGGAATGAGCAGTTCTTC.

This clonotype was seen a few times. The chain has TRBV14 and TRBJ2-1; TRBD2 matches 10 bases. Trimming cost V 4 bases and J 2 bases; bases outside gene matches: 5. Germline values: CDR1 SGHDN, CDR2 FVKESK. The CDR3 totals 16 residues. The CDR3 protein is CASSLQREGPYNEQFF. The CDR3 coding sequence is TGTGCCAGCAGCCTACAGCGGGAGGGGCCCTACAATGAGCAGTTCTTC.